One and the same sample provided the 15 T cell receptor beta chains below, sequenced in a study of cytomegalovirus exposure and HLA in healthy donors. TCRdb's table, derived via immunoSEQ multiplex PCR, lists solely in-frame clones and lacks some. The data show roughly 200,000 clones, about 89% seen once. The source material was PBMCs. The source of these receptors is a man aged 30 to 45 in good health and CMV-seropositive.

This clone was seen once. This chain connects TRBV2 to TRBJ2-7; D is undetermined. V lost 6 bases and J 4 bases, leaving 10 bases between the germline ends. The germline gives CDR1 SNHLY, CDR2 FYNNEI. CDR3 length equals 12 residues. The CDR3, as DNA: TGTGCCAGCAGAGTCATGGATTACGAGCAGTACTTC. It encodes CASRVMDYEQYF.

The rearrangement links TRBV7-7 to TRBJ1-3; the D gene is possibly TRBD1 (6 bases). Trimming removed 5 bases from V and 0 bases from J, with 11 bases in between. Germline CDR1 reads SSHAT; CDR2 reads FNYEAQ (reference sequence). The CDR3 contains 15 residues. CDR3 amino acids: CASSPDRTSGNTIYF. In nucleotides, the CDR3 is TGTGCCAGCAGCCCGGACAGAACCTCTGGAAACACCATATATTTT.

A few counts support this clone. This sequence joins TRBV27 and TRBJ1-1; D is perhaps TRBD1 (5 bases). Trimming took off 3 bases at V and 6 bases at J, with 8 bases between the two ends. The germline V gene has CDR1 MNHEY and CDR2 SMNVEV (reference sequence). This CDR3 is 12 amino acids long. The CDR3 DNA sequence: TGTGCCAGCAGTTTCAGGGACTCTGAAGCTTTCTTT. This codes for CASSFRDSEAFF.

V and J are TRBV19 and TRBJ1-5, with D hard to call. The V end was cut by 3 bases, the J end by 3 bases, with 9 bases between. This CDR3 has 14 residues. Germline V CDR1 and CDR2: LNHDA, SQIVND (reference sequence). The CDR3 reads CASSMNVANQPQHF. In DNA form, the CDR3 reads TGTGCCAGTAGTATGAATGTGGCCAATCAGCCCCAGCATTTT.

This clone was detected only once. This chain joins TRBV11-2 and TRBJ2-7, with TRBD2 identical over 10 bases. Per germline, CDR1 SGHAT and CDR2 FQNNGV. Trimming removed 4 bases from V and 3 bases from J; junction bases left unmatched: 3. The CDR3 extends over 14 amino acids. The CDR3 DNA reads TGTGCCAGCAGCTCCCTAGCGGGGGTCTACGAGCAGTACTTC. Translated, it gives CASSSLAGVYEQYF.

The chain combines TRBV5-4 with TRBJ1-4; 7 nucleotides match TRBD1. Trimming cost V 6 bases and J 5 bases; bases outside gene matches: 7. The CDR3 runs to 14 residues. Germline V gene lookup returns CDR1 SGHNT and CDR2 YYREEE (reference sequence). CDR3 amino acids: CASTTDRANEKLFF. The DNA of the CDR3 is TGTGCCAGCACCACCGACAGGGCGAATGAAAAACTGTTTTTT. Looking up the rest from reference TRBV5-4 and TRBJ1-4 gives the full variable domain: ETGVTQSPTHLIKTRGQQVTLRCSSQSGHNTVSWYQQALGQGPQFIFQYYREEENGRGNFPPRFSGLQFPNYSSELNVNALELDDSALYLCASTTDRANEKLFFGSGTQLSVL.

The J gene is TRBJ1-5, the V gene TRBV7-2; D is uncertain. This CDR3 spans 15 amino acids. V was shortened by 5 bases and J by 0 bases, with 11 bases between the two germline ends. CDR1 and CDR2 from the germline V gene are SGHTA and FQGNSA. The CDR3 here is CASSPLGYSNQPQHF. The CDR3 DNA is TGTGCCAGCAGCCCCCTAGGGTATAGCAATCAGCCCCAGCATTTT.

The rearrangement uses TRBV7-9 and TRBJ2-1, with TRBD2 as a possible D gene (5 bases). Germline-derived CDR1 and CDR2 are SEHNR and FQNEAQ (reference sequence). CDR3 length equals 14 residues. The germline V and J ends were trimmed by 2 bases and 9 bases, with 14 bases remaining between them. The CDR3 nucleotides are TGTGCCAGCAGCTTAAGAGGTAGCGACGGTGAGCAGTTCTTC. Residues: CASSLRGSDGEQFF. The whole variable domain, remainder taken from reference TRBV7-9 and TRBJ2-1, is DTGVSQNPRHKITKRGQNVTFRCDPISEHNRLYWYRQTLGQGPEFLTYFQNEAQLEKSRLLSDRFSAERPKGSFSTLEIQRTEQGDSAMYLCASSLRGSDGEQFFGPGTRLTVL.

The V and J genes are TRBV10-3 and TRBJ2-7; 10 nucleotides agree with TRBD1. Germline CDR1 reads ENHRY; CDR2 reads SYGVKD. Germline trimming cut 5 bases from V and 1 base from J; bases unmatched to any gene: 11. This CDR3 has 17 residues. The CDR3: CAISPPLGQGGSYEQYF. The CDR3 coding sequence is TGTGCCATCAGTCCCCCCCTAGGACAGGGGGGATCCTACGAGCAGTACTTC.

This rearrangement joins TRBV4-3 to TRBJ2-1, with 10 positions matching TRBD2. This CDR3 contains 14 residues. V lost 4 bases, J lost 5 bases, and 2 bases stayed unmatched. Germline CDR1 is LGHNA and CDR2 is YSLEER. The CDR3 reads CASSLSGGNNEQFF. DNA of the CDR3: TGCGCCAGCAGCCTTAGCGGGGGGAACAATGAGCAGTTCTTC.

This sequence joins TRBV25-1 and TRBJ2-2; 9 bases are a match to TRBD2. The J segment lost 6 bases and the V segment lost 1 base, leaving 6 bases of the junction unmatched. The CDR3 is 16 amino acids. Germline values: CDR1 MGHDK, CDR2 SYGVNS. In DNA, the CDR3 is TGTGCCAGCAGTGAATGGAGCACTAGCGGGCCCGGGGAGCTGTTTTTT. This translates into CASSEWSTSGPGELFF.

This chain uses TRBV6-1 with TRBJ2-3, with D perhaps TRBD2 (6 bases). Germline-derived CDR1 and CDR2 are MNHNS and SASEGT. The CDR3 totals 14 residues. V lost 7 bases, J lost 0 bases, and 11 bases lay in between. CDR3: CASIAGPSTDTQYF. In nucleotides, the CDR3 is TGTGCCAGCATCGCGGGGCCTAGCACAGATACGCAGTATTTT.

The CDR3 here is CAISDLTGGNEQYF. For the CDR3, the DNA is TGTGCCATCAGTGATTTGACAGGGGGCAACGAGCAGTACTTC. This chain uses TRBV10-3 with TRBJ2-7, with 10 bases lining up with TRBD1. V shed 3 bases and J 5 bases; nucleotides not matched to a gene: 4. Looked up from germline, CDR1 is ENHRY and CDR2 is SYGVKD. The CDR3 sequence is 14 residues long.

The V gene is TRBV6-5, the J gene TRBJ1-2; 7 nucleotides agree with TRBD1. Losses at the gene ends were 6 bases for V and 1 base for J; bases not matched to a gene: 5. Germline CDR1 reads MNHEY; CDR2 reads SVGAGI. The CDR3 sequence is 14 residues long. The CDR3 nucleotides read TGTGCCAGCAGGAGGGACAGCTTTAACTATGGCTACACCTTC. As protein: CASRRDSFNYGYTF.

This chain connects TRBV5-1 to TRBJ1-1, with TRBD1 as a possible D gene (6 bases). The CDR3 sequence is 13 residues long. Germline V gene sequence: CDR1 SGHRS, CDR2 YFSETQ. The V gene lost 5 bases and the J gene lost 1 base, with 9 bases spanning the gap. CDR3 bases: TGCGCCAGCAGTAGGGGGTCGAACACTGAAGCTTTCTTT. It encodes CASSRGSNTEAFF.